One and the same sample provided the 21 T cell receptor beta chains below, sequenced in a study of blood T cells in healthy people across ages. Combining a sample-barcoded 5' primer with a J-beta primer mix, a second PCR ran for roughly 6 to 12 cycles. TCRdb processed the 5' RACE reads anew with MiXCR; each CDR3 protein has one entry. The table lists 550,000 to 750,000 distinct CDR3 sequences, about 21% of them singletons. The sample was blood. These receptors were collected from an older man in good health.

In its sample, this clonotype was seen a few times. The genes are TRBV12-5 and TRBJ2-5; weak D call: TRBD2 (5 bases). The CDR3 runs to 13 residues. V was cut by 6 bases and J by 5 bases, with 13 bases left in between. Germline V lookup: CDR1 LGHNT, CDR2 FRNRAP. CDR3 DNA sequence: TGTGCTAGTGGATTGACCCGAGGGGAGACCCAGTACTTC. The encoded protein is CASGLTRGETQYF.

This clonotype was seen a single time. The V call is TRBV20-1, the J call TRBJ2-1; perhaps D is TRBD1 or TRBD2 (5 bases each). Germline V gene lookup returns CDR1 DFQATT and CDR2 SNEGSKA (reference sequence). Trimming cost V 6 bases and J 6 bases, with 18 bases left between them. CDR3 length: 14 amino acids. The CDR3 bases are TGCAGTGCCCACAAACCCGGGACCGTCAATGAGCAGTTCTTC. Its translation is CSAHKPGTVNEQFF.

As concerns this clonotype: A read error may be the cause here, since a much bigger clone is one base away. The chain has TRBV12-3 or TRBV12-4 and TRBJ2-7; the match to TRBD2 covers 7 bases. This CDR3 is 13 amino acids long. The CDR3 sequence is CASRASGTYERYF. The CDR3, as DNA: TGTGCCAGCAGGGCTAGCGGAACCTACGAGCGGTACTTC.

This chain links TRBV15 with TRBJ2-7; no firm D call. V was trimmed by 6 bases and J by 2 bases, leaving 11 bases between them. Per the germline V gene, CDR1 is LNHNV and CDR2 is YYDKDF (reference sequence). The CDR3 has 13 residues. DNA of the CDR3: TGTGCCACCAGAGCACTAAGAACCTACGAGCAGTACTTC. This gives the protein CATRALRTYEQYF.

V is TRBV6-2 or TRBV6-3 and J is TRBJ2-1, with 8 positions matching TRBD2. Germline CDR1 MNHEY, CDR2 SVGEGT. V dropped 2 bases and J dropped 15; count of bases not matched to a gene: 12. The CDR3 runs 14 residues. As DNA, the CDR3 is TGTGCCAGCAGTTACACAAAGCCGGGACTAGTTCCGTTCTTC. Its translation: CASSYTKPGLVPFF.

This clonotype was seen a handful of times. This chain uses TRBV7-3 with TRBJ2-3, with D tentatively TRBD2 (7 bases). The V end was cut by 1 base, the J end by 1 base, with 12 bases between. CDR1 and CDR2 (germline): SGHTA, FQGTGA. The CDR3 contains 16 residues. The CDR3 DNA follows: TGTGCCAGCAGCTTAAAGGGGGGGTCGGGCACAGATACGCAGTATTTT. Its translation: CASSLKGGSGTDTQYF.

Turning to this clonotype: This may come from a read error, since a much larger clone is one base off. CDR3 protein: CASSGLVDNGELFF. The CDR3 bases are TGCGCCAGCAGCGGACTAGTGGATAACGGGGAGCTGTTTTTT. The chain uses TRBV10-2 and TRBJ2-2; 7 bases match TRBD2. The germline gives CDR1 WSHSY, CDR2 SAAADI. V was pared by 6 bases and J by 7 bases, with 8 bases of the junction left unmatched. This CDR3 comprises 14 residues.

This clonotype showed up just a few times. The chain links TRBV9 to TRBJ2-3; D is ambiguous. Germline V gene lookup returns CDR1 SGDLS and CDR2 YYNGEE. This CDR3 comprises 14 residues. V lost 4 bases and J 0 bases, leaving 9 bases between the germline ends. The CDR3 reads CASSTHWSTDTQYF. The DNA of the CDR3 is TGTGCCAGCAGCACCCACTGGAGCACAGATACGCAGTATTTT.

This clonotype has ten or more counts. The chain combines TRBV3-1 with TRBJ2-3; D possibly corresponds to TRBD2 (6 bases). In germline, CDR1 is LGHDT, CDR2 YNNKEL (reference sequence). Between the trimmed V and J ends, which lost 2 bases and 2 bases, there was a span of 11 bases. The CDR3 has 15 amino acids. The CDR3 loop reads CASSQPDYLTDTQYF. The CDR3 DNA is TGTGCCAGCAGCCAACCGGACTACCTCACAGATACGCAGTATTTT.

This clonotype was found a few times. This sequence joins TRBV3-1 and TRBJ2-1; 9 nucleotides line up with TRBD2. Germline CDR1 LGHDT, CDR2 YNNKEL (reference sequence). The CDR3 totals 15 residues. V lost 6 bases to trimming and J lost 6 bases; unmatched junction nucleotides: 9. In DNA, the CDR3 is TGTGCCAGCAGATCTAGACTAGCGGAGACCAATGAGCAGTTCTTC. It is translated as CASRSRLAETNEQFF.

Only a few counts were recorded for this clonotype. The genes are TRBV2 and TRBJ2-2; 8 positions agree with TRBD2. With V trimmed by 5 bases and J by 3 bases, 5 bases remained unmatched. Germline values: CDR1 SNHLY, CDR2 FYNNEI. The CDR3 totals 15 residues. The CDR3 here is CASSRLALDTGELFF. The CDR3 DNA reads as TGTGCCAGCAGTAGACTAGCGCTGGACACCGGGGAGCTGTTTTTT.

The chain joins TRBV27 to TRBJ2-3, with 7 bases fitting TRBD1. This CDR3 is built from 15 residues. The germline gives CDR1 MNHEY, CDR2 SMNVEV (reference sequence). V shed 6 bases and J 0 bases; nucleotides not matched to a gene: 6. CDR3 loop: CASSVGGQSTDTQYF. CDR3 bases: TGTGCCAGCAGCGTAGGGGGACAGAGCACAGATACGCAGTATTTT.

This clonotype has just a few counts. The chain has TRBV20-1 and TRBJ2-5; 7 bases map to TRBD2. In germline, CDR1 is DFQATT, CDR2 SNEGSKA (reference sequence). V dropped 4 bases and J dropped 2; count of bases not matched to a gene: 4. The CDR3 is 13 amino acids. CDR3 in amino acids: CSAMAGVQETQYF. DNA for the CDR3: TGCAGTGCTATGGCGGGAGTACAAGAGACCCAGTACTTC.

The rearrangement links TRBV19 to TRBJ2-2, with 7 bases fitting TRBD2. Germline loops: CDR1 LNHDA, CDR2 SQIVND (reference sequence). After removal of 7 bases from V and 7 bases from J, the junction contained 6 bases not matched to a gene. The CDR3 totals 13 residues. Here the CDR3 DNA reads TGTGCCAGTAACCCTGGCGGGAGCGGGGAGCTGTTTTTT. Its protein product is CASNPGGSGELFF.

This clonotype appeared a few times. J is TRBJ1-2 and V is TRBV3-1; D gene uncertain. V dropped 2 bases and J dropped 5 bases, with 9 bases sitting between them. This CDR3 has 13 amino acids. Germline V lookup: CDR1 LGHDT, CDR2 YNNKEL (reference sequence). For the CDR3, the DNA is TGTGCCAGCAGCCAACTGGACTCGTATGGCTACACCTTC. This sequence encodes CASSQLDSYGYTF.

Only a few counts were recorded for this clonotype. Without the conserved terminal phenylalanine or tryptophan, this CDR3 likely stems from a read error. The chain joins TRBV20-1 to TRBJ2-7; D is unclear. The V and J ends lost 8 bases and 0 bases respectively, with 14 bases between them. The CDR3 is 13 amino acids. Looked up from germline, CDR1 is DFQATT and CDR2 is SNEGSKA (reference sequence). This CDR3 reads CSSARPVSYEQYS. The CDR3, as DNA: TGCAGTTCCGCCCGGCCAGTCTCCTACGAGCAGTACTCC.

A few counts support this clonotype. The chain is built from TRBV20-1 and TRBJ2-5, with 12 bases identical to TRBD1. The CDR3 runs 14 residues. The trim removed 5 bases at V and 11 bases at J, leaving 12 bases unmatched. Germline CDR1 DFQATT, CDR2 SNEGSKA (reference sequence). CDR3 bases: TGCAGTGCTCCACCGGGACAGGGGGCGCAGGAGCAGTACTTC. Residues: CSAPPGQGAQEQYF.

This clonotype was seen a single time. This chain joins TRBV20-1 and TRBJ2-7; TRBD2 agrees at 7 bases. This CDR3 has 13 amino acids. V lost 3 bases to trimming and J lost 6 bases; unmatched junction nucleotides: 8. Germline V gene data show CDR1 as DFQATT and CDR2 as SNEGSKA (reference sequence). The DNA of the CDR3 is TGCAGTGCTAGGGCGCGGGAGAGGAGCGAGCAGTACTTC. Residues: CSARARERSEQYF.

This clonotype was detected only a few times. This chain links TRBV6-1 with TRBJ1-1; D may be TRBD1 (6 bases). The CDR3 has 13 amino acids. The germline CDR1 and CDR2 sequences are MNHNS and SASEGT. Between the trimmed V and J ends, which lost 7 bases and 3 bases, there was a span of 12 bases. The CDR3 DNA reads as TGTGCCAGCATCGCAGGGGCGGACACTGAAGCTTTCTTT. Translated, it gives CASIAGADTEAFF.

This clonotype appeared a few times. The rearrangement joins TRBV3-1 to TRBJ2-5; tentatively, D is TRBD2 (5 bases). This CDR3 is built from 14 residues. Trimming took 0 bases from V and 6 from J, leaving 11 bases between them. Germline loops: CDR1 LGHDT, CDR2 YNNKEL (reference sequence). In DNA, the CDR3 is TGTGCCAGCAGCCAAGATAAGGGAGTGAAGACCCAGTACTTC. Translation: CASSQDKGVKTQYF.

This clonotype was recorded a few times. The CDR3: CASSLDVGGYYEQYF. The CDR3 bases are TGTGCCAGCAGTTTAGATGTTGGCGGTTACTACGAGCAGTACTTC. The J gene is TRBJ2-7, the V gene TRBV12-3 or TRBV12-4; D remains unclear. This CDR3 contains 15 residues. V was trimmed by 1 base and J by 3 bases, leaving 13 bases between them.